This T cell receptor (beta chain) was identified in a study of blood T cell repertoires in COVID-19. For the study at large: Nucleic acid was either cDNA or gDNA, and it came from T cells, B-cell-depleted T cells, or PBMCs.

Some clones are missing from TCRdb's copy, which holds only in-frame ones; the method was immunoSEQ multiplex PCR. There are fewer than 500,000 clones in the sample; approximately 90% occur only once, and about 2.1% lies in the top ten. Per the germline V gene, CDR1 is SGDLS and CDR2 is YYNGEE. The CDR3 has 14 amino acids. Trimming removed 3 bases from V and 7 bases from J; junction bases left unmatched: 3. This TCR was sampled from a woman under 30 with acute COVID-19. Sequencing was carried out using PBMCs or T cells enriched from blood (not recorded which). The chain links TRBV9 to TRBJ1-4; 10 nucleotides line up with TRBD1. The CDR3 reads CASSGGTGAEKLFF. CDR3 DNA: TGTGCCAGCAGCGGAGGGACAGGGGCTGAAAAACTGTTTTTT.